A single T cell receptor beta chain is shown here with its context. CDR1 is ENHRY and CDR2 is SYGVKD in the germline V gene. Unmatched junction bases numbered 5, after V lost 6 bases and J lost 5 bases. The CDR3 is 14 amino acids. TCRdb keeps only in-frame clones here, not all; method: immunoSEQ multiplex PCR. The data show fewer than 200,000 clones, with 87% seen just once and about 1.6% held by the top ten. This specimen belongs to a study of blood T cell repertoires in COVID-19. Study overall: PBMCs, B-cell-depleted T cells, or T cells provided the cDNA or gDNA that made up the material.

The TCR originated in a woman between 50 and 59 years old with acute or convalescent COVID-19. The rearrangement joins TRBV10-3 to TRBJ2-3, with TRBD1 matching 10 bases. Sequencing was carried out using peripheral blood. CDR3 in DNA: TGTGCCATCAGGTGGGACAGGGGATTAGATACGCAGTATTTT. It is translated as CAIRWDRGLDTQYF.